This paragraph covers one T cell receptor (beta chain) sequence. This sample is part of a study of blood T cell repertoires in COVID-19. In the study overall: Sites across the United States, Italy and Spain contributed samples from acute and convalescent COVID-19.

Authors' processing steps: Nucleated cell counts were estimated from reference gene primer amplification. Assay used: immunoSEQ multiplex PCR; TCRdb lists only in-frame clones, some missing. V, J and clone size derive from that table, while D and trimming were established from the DNA sequence. The sample contains 180,000 or so clones, over 75% of which appear only once. From germline, CDR1 is MGHRA and CDR2 YSYEKL. The V and J ends lost 1 base and 3 bases, in that order; junction bases with no gene match: 8. The CDR3 is 17 residues long. Sequencing used peripheral blood. The V gene is TRBV4-1, the J gene TRBJ2-1, with TRBD2 identical over 8 bases. The receptor's source is a man between 50 and 59 years old who had recovered from COVID-19. CDR3 DNA: TGCGCCAGCAGCCAAGCCATAGCGGGACAATTCTACAATGAGCAGTTCTTC. This codes for CASSQAIAGQFYNEQFF.